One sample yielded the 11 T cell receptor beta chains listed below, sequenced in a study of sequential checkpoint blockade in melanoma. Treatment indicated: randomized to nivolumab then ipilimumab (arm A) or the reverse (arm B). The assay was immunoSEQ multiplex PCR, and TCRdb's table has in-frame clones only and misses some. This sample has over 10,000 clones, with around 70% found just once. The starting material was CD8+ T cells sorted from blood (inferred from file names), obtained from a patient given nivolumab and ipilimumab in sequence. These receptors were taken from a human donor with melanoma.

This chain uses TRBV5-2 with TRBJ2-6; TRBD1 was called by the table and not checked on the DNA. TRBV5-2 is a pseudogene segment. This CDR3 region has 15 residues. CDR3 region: CASSPATGRANVLTF. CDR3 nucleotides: TGCGCCAGCAGCCCCGCGACAGGGAGGGCCAACGTCCTGACTTTC.

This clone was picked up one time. The CDR3 loop reads CASSPRSGANVLTF. In DNA form, the CDR3 reads TGTGCCAGCAGTCCCCGGTCCGGGGCCAACGTCCTGACTTTC. The chain carries TRBV27 and TRBJ2-6; no definite D call. With 5 bases removed from V and 4 bases from J, the gap between germline ends came to 9 bases. CDR1 is MNHEY and CDR2 is SMNVEV in the germline V gene (reference sequence). The CDR3 is 14 residues long.

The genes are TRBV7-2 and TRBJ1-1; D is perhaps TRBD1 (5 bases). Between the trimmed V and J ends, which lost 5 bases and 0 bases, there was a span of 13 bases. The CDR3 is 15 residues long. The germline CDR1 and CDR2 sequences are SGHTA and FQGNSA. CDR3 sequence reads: CTSSPASGLNTEAFF. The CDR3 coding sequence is TGTACCAGCAGCCCTGCGTCAGGGTTGAACACTGAAGCTTTCTTT.

CDR3 residues: CAGWNRDRGPEQYF. The CDR3 nucleotides are TGTGCCGGGTGGAACCGGGACAGGGGGCCCGAGCAGTACTTC. The chain links TRBV2 to TRBJ2-7; 12 bases fit TRBD1. There are 14 residues in the CDR3. V was clipped by 11 bases and J by 6 bases; unmatched bases: 11. The germline V gene has CDR1 SNHLY and CDR2 FYNNEI.

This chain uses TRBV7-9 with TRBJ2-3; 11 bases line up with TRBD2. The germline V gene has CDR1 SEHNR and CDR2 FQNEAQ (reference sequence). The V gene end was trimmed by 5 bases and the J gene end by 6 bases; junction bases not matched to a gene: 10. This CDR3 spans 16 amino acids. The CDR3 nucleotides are TGTGCCAGCAGCCCTGGGACTAGCGGCTTCACGGATACGCAGTATTTT. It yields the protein CASSPGTSGFTDTQYF.

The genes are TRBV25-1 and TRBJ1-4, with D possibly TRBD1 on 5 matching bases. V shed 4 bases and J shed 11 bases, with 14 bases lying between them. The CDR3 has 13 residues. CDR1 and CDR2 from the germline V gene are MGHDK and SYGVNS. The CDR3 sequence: CASSATWGDKLFF. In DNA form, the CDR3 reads TGTGCCAGCAGTGCTACTTGGGGGGATAAACTGTTTTTT.

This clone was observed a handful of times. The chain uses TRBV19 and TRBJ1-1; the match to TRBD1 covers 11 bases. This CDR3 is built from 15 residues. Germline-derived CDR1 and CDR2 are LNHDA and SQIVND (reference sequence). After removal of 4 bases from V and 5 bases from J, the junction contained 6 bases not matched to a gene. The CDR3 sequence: CASSKDRGHGTEAFF. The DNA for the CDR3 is TGTGCCAGTAGTAAGGACAGGGGGCATGGGACTGAAGCTTTCTTT. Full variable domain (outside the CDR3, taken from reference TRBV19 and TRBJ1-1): DGGITQSPKYLFRKEGQNVTLSCEQNLNHDAMYWYRQDPGQGLRLIYYSQIVNDFQKGDIAEGYSVSREKKESFPLTVTSAQKNPTAFYLCASSKDRGHGTEAFFGQGTRLTVV.

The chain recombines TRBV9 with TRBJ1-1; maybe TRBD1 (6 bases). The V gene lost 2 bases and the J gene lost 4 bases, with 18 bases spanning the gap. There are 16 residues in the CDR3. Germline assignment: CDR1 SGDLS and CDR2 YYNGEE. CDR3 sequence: CASSVTPQGRGTEAFF. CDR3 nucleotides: TGTGCCAGCAGCGTCACCCCCCAGGGGAGAGGCACTGAAGCTTTCTTT. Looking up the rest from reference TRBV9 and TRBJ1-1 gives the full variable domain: DSGVTQTPKHLITATGQRVTLRCSPRSGDLSVYWYQQSLDQGLQFLIQYYNGEERAKGNILERFSAQQFPDLHSELNLSSLELGDSALYFCASSVTPQGRGTEAFFGQGTRLTVV.

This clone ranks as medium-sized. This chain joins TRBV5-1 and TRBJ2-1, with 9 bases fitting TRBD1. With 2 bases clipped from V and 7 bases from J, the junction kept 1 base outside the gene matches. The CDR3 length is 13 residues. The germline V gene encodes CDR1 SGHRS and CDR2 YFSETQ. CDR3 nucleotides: TGCGCCAGCAGCTTAGGGACAGGGAATGAGCAGTTCTTC. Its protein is CASSLGTGNEQFF.

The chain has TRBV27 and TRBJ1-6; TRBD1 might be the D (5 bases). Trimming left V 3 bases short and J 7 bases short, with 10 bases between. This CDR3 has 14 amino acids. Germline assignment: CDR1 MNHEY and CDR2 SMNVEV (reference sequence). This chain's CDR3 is CASSLQGWNSPLHF. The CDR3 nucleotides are TGTGCCAGCAGTTTGCAGGGTTGGAATTCACCCCTCCACTTT.

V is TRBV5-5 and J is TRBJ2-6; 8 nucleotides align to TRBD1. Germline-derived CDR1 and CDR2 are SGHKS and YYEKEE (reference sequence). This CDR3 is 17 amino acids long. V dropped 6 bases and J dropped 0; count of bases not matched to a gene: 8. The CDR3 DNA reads TGTGCCAGCACCGCGGGACAGGCCCCCTCTGGGGCCAACGTCCTGACTTTC. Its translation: CASTAGQAPSGANVLTF.